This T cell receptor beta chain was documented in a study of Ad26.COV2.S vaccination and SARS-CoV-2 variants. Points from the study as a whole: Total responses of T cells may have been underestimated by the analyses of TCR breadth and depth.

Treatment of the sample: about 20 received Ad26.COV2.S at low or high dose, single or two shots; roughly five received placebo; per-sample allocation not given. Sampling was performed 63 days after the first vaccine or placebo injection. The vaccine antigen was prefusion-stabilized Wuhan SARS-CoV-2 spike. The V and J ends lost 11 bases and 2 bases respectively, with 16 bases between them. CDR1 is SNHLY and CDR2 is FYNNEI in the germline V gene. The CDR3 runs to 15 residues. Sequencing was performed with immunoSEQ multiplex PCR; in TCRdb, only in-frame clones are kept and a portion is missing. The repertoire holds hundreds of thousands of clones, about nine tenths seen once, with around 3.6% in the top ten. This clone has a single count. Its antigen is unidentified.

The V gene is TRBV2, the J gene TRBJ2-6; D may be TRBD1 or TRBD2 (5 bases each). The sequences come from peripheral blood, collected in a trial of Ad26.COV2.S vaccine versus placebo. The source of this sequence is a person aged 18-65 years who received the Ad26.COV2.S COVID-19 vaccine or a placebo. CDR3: CAHGDGVAGANVLTF. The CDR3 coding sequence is TGTGCCCATGGGGACGGGGTAGCTGGGGCCAACGTCCTGACTTTC.